Presented here are 17 T cell receptor beta chains from one specimen sequenced in a study of T cells after posttransplantation cyclophosphamide. A marrow graft followed busulfan-fludarabine conditioning, with cyclophosphamide on days +3 and +4. Assay used: immunoSEQ multiplex PCR; TCRdb lists only in-frame clones, some missing. The table lists thousands of clones, roughly 81% of them singletons. The sequencing here drew on PBMCs, taken 1,400 to 1,500 days after allogeneic stem cell transplant with posttransplant cyclophosphamide. Receptors were obtained from a male patient in his 30s who received an allogeneic stem cell transplant from a related donor, was CMV-positive, and had acute GVHD only. Some T cells may arise from the graft donor.

This clone has more than one count but fewer than ten. The chain recombines TRBV4-3 with TRBJ2-1, with 7 bases lining up with TRBD1. The V gene's germline CDR1 is LGHNA and CDR2 YSLEER. This CDR3 is built from 16 residues. With V trimmed by 1 base and J by 3 bases, 6 bases remained unmatched. CDR3 nucleotides: TGCGCCAGCAGCCAAGGACACAGGGGCTTCTACAATGAGCAGTTCTTC. Its protein is CASSQGHRGFYNEQFF.

The chain uses TRBV5-4 and TRBJ2-1; 7 positions agree with TRBD2. Germline-derived CDR1 and CDR2 are SGHNT and YYREEE (reference sequence). This CDR3 is built from 15 residues. The J segment lost 2 bases and the V segment lost 0 bases, leaving 2 bases of the junction unmatched. CDR3 DNA sequence: TGTGCCAGCAGCTTGGTGGGGGGGGCCTACAATGAGCAGTTCTTC. Translated: CASSLVGGAYNEQFF.

The gene calls are TRBV5-8 and TRBJ2-7, with D maybe TRBD1 (5 bases). The V and J ends lost 7 bases and 6 bases respectively, with 11 bases between them. The germline CDR1 and CDR2 sequences are SGHTS and YDEGEE. This CDR3 has 11 residues. This chain's CDR3 is CASRRALEQYF. The CDR3 DNA is TGTGCCAGCCGCAGGGCCCTCGAGCAGTACTTC.

This chain uses TRBV11-2 with TRBJ2-1; D may be TRBD2 (5 bases). The length of the CDR3 is 12 residues. With 1 base removed from V and 13 bases from J, the gap between germline ends came to 11 bases. Germline CDR1 SGHAT, CDR2 FQNNGV. The CDR3 here is CASSLAGENQFF. In nucleotides, the CDR3 is TGTGCCAGCAGCTTAGCTGGGGAGAATCAGTTCTTC.

The chain carries TRBV9 and TRBJ2-5, with a tentative D call TRBD2 (5 bases). CDR1 and CDR2 from the germline V gene are SGDLS and YYNGEE. This CDR3 has 13 amino acids. The germline V and J ends were trimmed by 0 bases and 7 bases, with 10 bases remaining between them. CDR3 nucleotides: TGTGCCAGCAGCGTAGCGAGGGTGGGGACCCAGTACTTC. It specifies CASSVARVGTQYF.

This chain uses TRBV11-3 with TRBJ2-1; D is uncertain. Trimming removed 1 base at V and 6 bases at J, with 10 bases between. Germline V CDR1 and CDR2: SGHNT, YENEEA. This CDR3 contains 14 residues. As DNA, the CDR3 is TGTGCCAGCAGCTTAGGGGCCGCGAGCAATGAGCAGTTCTTC. Amino acid sequence: CASSLGAASNEQFF.

The chain uses TRBV5-1 and TRBJ1-4; D gene unclear. There are 14 residues in the CDR3. Trimming left V 0 bases short and J 4 bases short, with 7 bases between. Germline V gene data show CDR1 as SGHRS and CDR2 as YFSETQ. The CDR3 nucleotides are TGCGCCAGCAGCTTGGGCCCCAGTAATGAAAAACTGTTTTTT. Residues: CASSLGPSNEKLFF.

This chain connects TRBV7-2 to TRBJ2-7; weak D call: TRBD1 (7 bases). V lost 5 bases and J 7 bases, leaving 15 bases between the germline ends. This CDR3 is built from 13 residues. Germline values: CDR1 SGHTA, CDR2 FQGNSA. The CDR3 DNA reads as TGTGCCAGCAGCCCTCAGGGGGGAAGAGAGCAGTACTTC. Translated: CASSPQGGREQYF.

This clone was seen a handful of times. The J gene is TRBJ1-5, the V gene TRBV2, with D possibly being TRBD1 (5 bases). Germline V CDR1 and CDR2: SNHLY, FYNNEI. V shed 5 bases and J shed 11 bases, with 19 bases lying between them. This CDR3 region has 14 residues. The CDR3, as DNA: TGTGCCAGCAGTTATACAAGGGAGGGGTTGTCCCAGCATTTT. Amino acid sequence: CASSYTREGLSQHF. The full variable domain, with the rest looked up from reference TRBV2 and TRBJ1-5, is EPEVTQTPSHQVTQMGQEVILRCVPISNHLYFYWYRQILGQKVEFLVSFYNNEISEKSEIFDDQFSVERPDGSNFTLKIRSTKLEDSAMYFCASSYTREGLSQHFGDGTRLSIL.

The V and J genes are TRBV6-1 and TRBJ1-3; 8 nucleotides align to TRBD1. This CDR3 is built from 15 residues. Germline V CDR1 and CDR2: MNHNS, SASEGT. V was clipped by 1 base and J by 2 bases; unmatched bases: 1. Here the CDR3 DNA reads TGTGCCAGCAGTGAAGGGACAGGGCCTGGAAACACCATATATTTT. Protein product: CASSEGTGPGNTIYF.

J is TRBJ2-1 and V is TRBV5-1; 11 bases are shared with TRBD1. CDR1 and CDR2 from the germline V gene are SGHRS and YFSETQ. V was clipped by 3 bases and J by 4 bases; unmatched bases: 9. This CDR3 is 17 amino acids long. CDR3 sequence reads: CASSSGAGTGGYNEQFF. The DNA for the CDR3 is TGCGCCAGCAGCTCCGGAGCCGGGACAGGGGGGTACAATGAGCAGTTCTTC.

This chain connects TRBV7-6 to TRBJ2-5, with D maybe TRBD2 (5 bases). V gave up 2 bases and J gave up 4 bases, with 5 bases separating them. In germline, CDR1 is SGHVS, CDR2 FNYEAQ. The CDR3 runs to 12 residues. The CDR3 is CASSLRGETQYF. Here the CDR3 DNA reads TGTGCCAGCAGCTTACGGGGAGAGACCCAGTACTTC. Based on the CDR3 plus reference TRBV7-6 and TRBJ2-5, the full variable domain is GAGVSQSPRYKVTKRGQDVALRCDPISGHVSLYWYRQALGQGPEFLTYFNYEAQQDKSGLPNDRFSAERPEGSISTLTIQRTEQRDSAMYRCASSLRGETQYFGPGTRLLVL.

The CDR3 DNA is TGTGCCAGCAGTGGACAGGGGGCTGGAACTGAAGCTTTCTTT. This sequence encodes CASSGQGAGTEAFF. The chain is built from TRBV6-1 and TRBJ1-1, with TRBD1 matching over 10 bases. Trimming took 4 bases from V and 5 from J; bases not matched to a gene: 4. The CDR3 runs to 14 residues. Germline V CDR1 and CDR2: MNHNS, SASEGT.

The chain couples TRBV11-2 to TRBJ2-1; possible D gene TRBD1, 6 bases. The ends were cut back, 3 bases at V and 10 bases at J, with 19 bases in the middle. The CDR3 runs 15 residues. CDR1 is SGHAT and CDR2 is FQNNGV in the germline V gene. CDR3 coding DNA: TGTGCCAGCAGCTTGGCAGGGGCTGCATCAGGGGAGCAGTTCTTC. It codes for CASSLAGAASGEQFF.

The chain has TRBV6-1 and TRBJ1-1; no definite D call. V lost 2 bases to trimming and J lost 3 bases, with 7 bases between them. Per germline, CDR1 MNHNS and CDR2 SASEGT. The length of the CDR3 is 13 residues. This CDR3 reads CASSELGYTEAFF. The CDR3 DNA follows: TGTGCCAGCAGTGAATTGGGCTACACTGAAGCTTTCTTT.

The chain joins TRBV5-1 to TRBJ2-7, with 7 positions matching TRBD1. Germline V gene data show CDR1 as SGHRS and CDR2 as YFSETQ. The CDR3 sequence is 15 residues long. The V and J ends lost 0 bases and 0 bases, in that order; junction bases with no gene match: 3. The CDR3 is CASSLGGGGSYEQYF. In DNA, the CDR3 is TGCGCCAGCAGCTTGGGAGGGGGCGGCTCCTACGAGCAGTACTTC.

This clone was recorded a few times. The V call is TRBV30, the J call TRBJ2-7, with D perhaps TRBD1 (6 bases). Germline CDR1 reads GTSNPN; CDR2 reads SVGIG (reference sequence). This CDR3 has 13 residues. Trimming took off 3 bases at V and 2 bases at J, with 11 bases between the two ends. The CDR3 DNA sequence: TGTGCCTGGAGACAGGGCACTACCTACGAGCAGTACTTC. Residues: CAWRQGTTYEQYF.